The 21 T cell receptor beta chains listed next were all sequenced from one sample in a study of cytomegalovirus exposure and HLA in healthy donors. PCR primers comprised 60 Vbeta and 13 Jbeta primers. Measured with immunoSEQ multiplex PCR; TCRdb has only the in-frame clones, and not every one. The sample includes roughly 100,000 clones, about 75% seen only once; the top ten take approximately 2.6%. Sequenced input: PBMCs. These receptors originate from a male donor in good health and CMV-seropositive.

J is TRBJ2-7 and V is TRBV21-1; the table's D call of TRBD2 was not tested on the DNA. TRBV21-1 is flagged as a pseudogene. The CDR3 covers 15 residues. DNA of the CDR3: TGTGCCAGCAGCAAAACCCCTGGAGCGGGAGGTCTCCTCGGCTTC. It is translated as CASSKTPGAGGLLGF.

This rearrangement joins TRBV29-1 to TRBJ2-7; 7 bases line up with TRBD2. The CDR3 has 12 amino acids. With V trimmed by 4 bases and J by 2 bases, 2 bases remained unmatched. From germline, CDR1 is SQVTM and CDR2 ANQGSEA. The CDR3 spells CSVGEGTYEQYF. In DNA form, the CDR3 reads TGCAGCGTTGGGGAGGGAACCTACGAGCAGTACTTC.

The chain joins TRBV21-1 to TRBJ1-3. TRBV21-1 is flagged as a pseudogene. This CDR3 comprises 17 residues. The CDR3 DNA reads TGTGCCAGCAGCAAAGAAGCGGGGGCCTTAGGGGGAAACACCATATATTTT. Translation: CASSKEAGALGGNTIYF.

This chain uses TRBV28 with TRBJ1-3; 8 bases agree with TRBD1. The CDR3 runs to 14 residues. V lost 5 bases to trimming and J lost 2 bases; unmatched junction nucleotides: 2. Germline CDR1 MDHEN, CDR2 SYDVKM. The CDR3 region has the DNA TGTGCCAGCAGTATGGACAGGGCTGGAAACACCATATATTTT. Translation: CASSMDRAGNTIYF.

This clone was recorded many times. V usage is TRBV29-1 and J usage is TRBJ2-7, with TRBD1 identical over 11 bases. The CDR3 length is 14 residues. Germline V gene sequence: CDR1 SQVTM, CDR2 ANQGSEA. V dropped 7 bases and J dropped 4; count of bases not matched to a gene: 9. The CDR3 DNA follows: TGCAGCGCCGAGGAGGGGGACAGGGGGTACGAGCAGTACTTC. Translating it yields CSAEEGDRGYEQYF.

The chain joins TRBV7-9 to TRBJ2-7; D is ambiguous. Trimming cost V 1 base and J 7 bases, with 11 bases left between them. The CDR3 extends over 13 amino acids. The germline V gene has CDR1 SEHNR and CDR2 FQNEAQ (reference sequence). The DNA for the CDR3 is TGTGCCAGCAGCTTAGTCGGGTTGTGGGAGCAGTACTTC. Amino acid sequence: CASSLVGLWEQYF.

This clone was detected only once. The chain has TRBV5-6 and TRBJ2-7, with 9 bases lining up with TRBD1. From germline, CDR1 is SGHDT and CDR2 YYEEEE. The V and J ends lost 1 base and 6 bases, in that order; junction bases with no gene match: 8. This CDR3 has 15 residues. The CDR3 region is CASSLPQGAQGEQYF. The CDR3, as DNA: TGTGCCAGCAGCTTGCCACAGGGGGCTCAGGGCGAGCAGTACTTC.

V gene TRBV28 combines with J gene TRBJ2-5; 7 positions agree with TRBD1. With V trimmed by 6 bases and J by 4 bases, 5 bases remained unmatched. This CDR3 has 13 amino acids. Looked up from germline, CDR1 is MDHEN and CDR2 is SYDVKM. In nucleotides, the CDR3 is TGTGCCAGCAGGCAACAGGGGAGAGAGACCCAGTACTTC. Amino acid sequence: CASRQQGRETQYF.

The rearrangement joins TRBV13 to TRBJ1-2, with 7 bases that match TRBD1. V lost 1 base and J lost 8; bases outside the gene matches: 7. CDR1 is PRHDT, CDR2 FYEKMQ, per germline (reference sequence). This CDR3 is 14 amino acids long. The CDR3 is CASSLVPTGVGYTF. CDR3 coding DNA: TGTGCCAGCAGCTTAGTTCCAACAGGGGTCGGCTACACCTTC.

The chain joins TRBV5-6 to TRBJ2-3; a possible D gene is TRBD2 (6 bases). The CDR3 sequence is 16 residues long. Trimming took off 7 bases at V and 2 bases at J, with 20 bases between the two ends. Germline V gene data show CDR1 as SGHDT and CDR2 as YYEEEE. The CDR3 region is CASRPIADPTTDTQYF. The CDR3 nucleotides are TGTGCCAGCCGCCCGATAGCGGACCCGACCACAGATACGCAGTATTTT.

The V call is TRBV6-1, the J call TRBJ2-7, with TRBD1 matching 7 bases. In germline, CDR1 is MNHNS, CDR2 SASEGT. Trimming removed 4 bases from V and 3 bases from J; junction bases left unmatched: 9. CDR3 length: 15 amino acids. For the CDR3, the DNA is TGTGCCAGCAGTGGCCAGGCTCAGGGGGTCTACGAGCAGTACTTC. Protein sequence: CASSGQAQGVYEQYF.

The V and J genes are TRBV28 and TRBJ1-2; 7 positions agree with TRBD1. The J segment lost 0 bases and the V segment lost 7 bases, leaving 2 bases of the junction unmatched. Germline V gene data show CDR1 as MDHEN and CDR2 as SYDVKM. This CDR3 has 13 residues. The CDR3: CASKDRPNYGYTF. The DNA for the CDR3 is TGTGCCAGCAAGGACAGGCCTAACTATGGCTACACCTTC.

The chain is built from TRBV28 and TRBJ2-7; D may be TRBD1 (6 bases). Per the germline V gene, CDR1 is MDHEN and CDR2 is SYDVKM. V was shortened by 7 bases and J by 2 bases, with 15 bases between the two germline ends. The CDR3 sequence is 14 residues long. The CDR3 region has the DNA TGTGCCAGCAAAGGAGAGGACAGAGCCTACGAGCAGTACTTC. Protein: CASKGEDRAYEQYF.

The rearrangement uses TRBV5-5 and TRBJ1-2, with TRBD1 as a possible D gene (6 bases). The V and J ends lost 4 bases and 8 bases respectively, with 15 bases between them. The CDR3 is made up of 13 amino acids. Germline V gene data show CDR1 as SGHKS and CDR2 as YYEKEE (reference sequence). CDR3 sequence: CASSLDSFWGYTF. CDR3 nucleotides: TGTGCCAGCAGCCTGGACAGCTTCTGGGGCTACACCTTC.

The chain couples TRBV6-5 to TRBJ1-2; D is unclear. Germline CDR1 MNHEY, CDR2 SVGAGI. This CDR3 spans 12 amino acids. Trimming left V 5 bases short and J 2 bases short, with 6 bases between. The CDR3 region is CASSTWNYGYTF. CDR3 sequence (DNA): TGTGCCAGCAGTACTTGGAACTATGGCTACACCTTC.

CDR3 coding DNA: TGCGCCAGCAGTTGGACGACAGTAAGGGATGAAAAACTGTTTTTT. This translates into CASSWTTVRDEKLFF. This sequence joins TRBV5-1 and TRBJ1-4; D perhaps matches TRBD1 (5 bases). The CDR3 contains 15 residues. V was cut by 5 bases and J by 6 bases, with 17 bases left in between. CDR1 and CDR2 (germline): SGHRS, YFSETQ.

Details on this clone: One end of the junction fails to match germline, which may point to a read error. CDR3 protein: CASATYGQARGTLNF. The DNA of the CDR3 is TGTGCCAGCGCCACTTACGGACAGGCGAGAGGGACCCTCAACTTT. This sequence joins TRBV6-5 and TRBJ1-6; 7 bases match TRBD1. There are 15 residues in the CDR3. CDR1 is MNHEY, CDR2 SVGAGI, per germline.

V usage is TRBV18 and J usage is TRBJ1-5; D gene uncertain. The V end lost 3 bases, the J end lost 3 bases, and 9 bases lay between the germline ends. The germline gives CDR1 KGHSH, CDR2 LQKENI. The CDR3 has 14 residues. This CDR3 reads CASSPGVANQPQHF. The CDR3 DNA follows: TGTGCCAGCTCACCTGGAGTGGCCAATCAGCCCCAGCATTTT.

J is TRBJ2-3 and V is TRBV7-2; a possible D gene is TRBD2 (7 bases). CDR1 is SGHTA and CDR2 is FQGNSA in the germline V gene. The CDR3 contains 13 residues. V dropped 7 bases and J dropped 4 bases, with 12 bases sitting between them. The CDR3 region has the DNA TGTGCCAGCAACTCCGGGGGGCCAGATACGCAGTATTTT. Its protein is CASNSGGPDTQYF.

This clone was counted between two and nine times. The rearrangement uses TRBV7-6 and TRBJ2-7; TRBD1 might be the D (6 bases). Germline lookup yields CDR1 SGHVS and CDR2 FNYEAQ. The V end lost 1 base, the J end lost 2 bases, and 12 bases lay between the germline ends. The CDR3 consists of 15 residues. The CDR3: CASSLDTGSPYEQYF. The CDR3 bases are TGTGCCAGCAGCTTAGATACAGGGAGCCCCTACGAGCAGTACTTC. Using reference TRBV7-6 and TRBJ2-7 for the parts outside the CDR3, the full variable domain is GAGVSQSPRYKVTKRGQDVALRCDPISGHVSLYWYRQALGQGPEFLTYFNYEAQQDKSGLPNDRFSAERPEGSISTLTIQRTEQRDSAMYRCASSLDTGSPYEQYFGPGTRLTVT.

This sequence joins TRBV6-6 and TRBJ1-5; unclear D gene. The CDR3 loop spans 15 amino acids. From germline, CDR1 is MNHNY and CDR2 SVGAGI (reference sequence). The V end lost 7 bases, the J end lost 0 bases, and 13 bases lay between the germline ends. CDR3 region: CASKKSVFSNQPQHF. The CDR3 DNA follows: TGTGCCAGCAAAAAAAGCGTGTTTAGCAATCAGCCCCAGCATTTT.